A selection of T cell receptor beta chains follows, all from one sample in a study of blood T cell repertoires in COVID-19. Clones were sequenced by immunoSEQ multiplex PCR, and TCRdb holds only the in-frame ones, with some missing. The sample lists around 70,000 clones; around 87% were seen once. Sequencing was done on a sample of peripheral blood. All receptors derive from a woman between 18 and 29 years old with acute or convalescent COVID-19. The CDR3 runs from the conserved cysteine through the conserved F or W. Each record gives: clone size, V gene, D gene, J gene, CDR3 length, CDR3 protein, CDR3 DNA. The D gene is left open where the match is weak. For some rows the clone size is stated as once, few or many, or as a class when expanded; others skip it.

size: NA; V: TRBV18; D: NA; J: TRBJ2-7; length: 14; CDR3: CASSPSGGRYEQYF; DNA: TGTGCCAGCTCACCGTCCGGGGGTCGGTACGAGCAGTACTTC
size: NA; V: TRBV5-1; D: NA; J: TRBJ1-6; length: 17; CDR3: CASSLNARGSDNSPLHF; DNA: TGCGCCAGCAGCCTAAACGCTAGGGGGAGTGATAATTCACCCCTCCACTTT
size: few; V: TRBV10-3; D: TRBD1; J: TRBJ1-1; length: 16; CDR3: CAIRSDRGLLNTEAFF; DNA: TGTGCCATCAGGTCCGATAGGGGGCTGTTGAACACTGAAGCTTTCTTT
size: NA; V: TRBV5-1; D: NA; J: TRBJ1-1; length: 16; CDR3: CASSPDRGAIWTEAFF; DNA: TGCGCCAGCAGCCCGGATCGGGGGGCTATTTGGACTGAAGCTTTCTTT
size: NA; V: TRBV11-2; D: NA; J: TRBJ2-3; length: 13; CDR3: CASSLDGTDTQYF; DNA: TGTGCCAGCAGCTTAGACGGCACAGATACGCAGTATTTT
size: once; V: TRBV5-1; D: NA; J: TRBJ2-1; length: 13; CDR3: CASSLNSYNEQFF; DNA: TGCGCCAGCAGCTTGAACAGCTACAATGAGCAGTTCTTC
size: NA; V: TRBV10-3; D: NA; J: TRBJ1-1; length: 11; CDR3: CAISDGTEAFF; DNA: TGTGCCATCAGTGACGGTACTGAAGCTTTCTTT
size: NA; V: TRBV5-4; D: TRBD1; J: TRBJ1-1; length: 13; CDR3: CASRDTGGTEAFF; DNA: TGTGCCAGCAGAGACACAGGGGGCACTGAAGCTTTCTTT
size: NA; V: TRBV7-9; D: TRBD2; J: TRBJ2-2; length: 15; CDR3: CASSRLAENTGELFF; DNA: TGTGCCAGCTCCAGACTAGCAGAGAACACCGGGGAGCTGTTTTTT
size: NA; V: TRBV28; D: TRBD2; J: TRBJ2-2; length: 14; CDR3: CASSLGRGGRELFF; DNA: TGTGCCAGCAGTTTAGGGCGGGGGGGGCGTGAGCTGTTTTTT
size: NA; V: TRBV28; D: NA; J: TRBJ1-5; length: 15; CDR3: CASDETGPGRQPQHF; DNA: TGTGCCAGCGATGAAACAGGGCCTGGGCGTCAGCCCCAGCATTTT
size: few; V: TRBV7-8; D: TRBD1; J: TRBJ1-1; length: 13; CDR3: CASSFTGGTEAFF; DNA: TGTGCCAGCAGCTTTACAGGGGGCACTGAAGCTTTCTTT
size: NA; V: TRBV9; D: NA; J: TRBJ1-1; length: 14; CDR3: CASSVDLGAVEAFF; DNA: TGTGCCAGCAGCGTAGACCTAGGGGCGGTTGAAGCTTTCTTT
size: once; V: TRBV6-2/TRBV6-3; D: TRBD1; J: TRBJ1-2; length: 16; CDR3: CASSSDRAHTPYGYTF; DNA: TGTGCCAGCAGTTCGGACAGGGCCCACACTCCTTATGGCTACACCTTC
size: NA; V: TRBV5-4; D: NA; J: TRBJ1-2; length: 13; CDR3: CASSLERGFGYTF; DNA: TGTGCCAGCAGCCTAGAACGGGGATTTGGCTACACCTTC
size: NA; V: TRBV18; D: NA; J: TRBJ2-2; length: 16; CDR3: CASSNQGGSNTGELFF; DNA: TGTGCCAGCTCTAATCAGGGCGGTTCCAACACCGGGGAGCTGTTTTTT
size: once; V: TRBV29-1; D: NA; J: TRBJ2-1; length: 15; CDR3: CSVEGRGSSYNEQFF; DNA: TGCAGCGTTGAGGGGCGCGGAAGCTCCTACAATGAGCAGTTCTTC
size: NA; V: TRBV7-9; D: TRBD1; J: TRBJ1-1; length: 13; CDR3: CASSYNRGTEAFF; DNA: TGTGCCAGCAGCTATAACAGGGGGACTGAAGCTTTCTTT
size: NA; V: TRBV7-2; D: TRBD1; J: TRBJ1-6; length: 19; CDR3: CASSNPRDRGSKGSSPLHF; DNA: TGTGCCAGCAGCAACCCTAGGGACAGGGGCTCGAAGGGGTCTTCACCCCTCCACTTT
size: NA; V: TRBV2; D: NA; J: TRBJ1-1; length: 12; CDR3: CASRFLGGEAFF; DNA: TGTGCCAGCAGGTTCCTCGGGGGAGAAGCTTTCTTT
size: NA; V: TRBV11-2; D: NA; J: TRBJ2-7; length: 15; CDR3: CASSLEAGISYEQYF; DNA: TGTGCCAGCAGCTTAGAGGCGGGGATCTCCTACGAGCAGTACTTC
size: NA; V: TRBV7-8; D: TRBD1; J: TRBJ1-3; length: 15; CDR3: CASSGRTGGGNTIYF; DNA: TGTGCCAGCAGCGGGAGGACAGGGGGCGGAAACACCATATATTTT
size: NA; V: TRBV4-2; D: NA; J: TRBJ2-3; length: 17; CDR3: CASSQVGRGHDTDTQYF; DNA: TGTGCCAGCAGCCAAGTAGGGCGGGGGCACGACACAGATACGCAGTATTTT
size: NA; V: TRBV30; D: NA; J: TRBJ2-5; length: 15; CDR3: CAWTTGLTGVETQYF; DNA: TGTGCCTGGACCACCGGGCTGACGGGGGTGGAGACCCAGTACTTC
size: NA; V: TRBV7-9; D: NA; J: TRBJ1-1; length: 13; CDR3: CASSPGVDTEAFF; DNA: TGTGCCAGCAGCCCAGGGGTCGACACTGAAGCTTTCTTT
size: NA; V: TRBV5-4; D: NA; J: TRBJ1-2; length: 12; CDR3: CASSLDSYGYTF; DNA: TGTGCCAGCAGCTTGGACAGCTATGGCTACACCTTC
size: NA; V: TRBV11-2; D: NA; J: TRBJ2-3; length: 16; CDR3: CASSVSGTRSADTQYF; DNA: TGTGCCAGCAGCGTTTCCGGGACACGTTCCGCAGATACGCAGTATTTT
size: once; V: TRBV28; D: NA; J: TRBJ2-2; length: 15; CDR3: CASSLLRDGIGELFF; DNA: TGTGCCAGCAGTTTATTGAGGGATGGGATCGGGGAGCTGTTTTTT
size: NA; V: TRBV14; D: TRBD2; J: TRBJ2-1; length: 16; CDR3: CASSLLGLAGDNEQFF; DNA: TGTGCCAGCAGCCTGCTGGGACTAGCGGGAGACAATGAGCAGTTCTTC
size: NA; V: TRBV28; D: TRBD1; J: TRBJ1-5; length: 15; CDR3: CASSPPQGAYQPQHF; DNA: TGTGCCAGCAGCCCCCCACAGGGGGCTTACCAGCCCCAGCATTTT
size: NA; V: TRBV3-1/TRBV3-2; D: TRBD1; J: TRBJ1-4; length: 14; CDR3: CASSQGDREEKLFF; DNA: TGTGCCAGCAGCCAAGGCGACAGGGAGGAAAAACTGTTTTTT
size: once; V: TRBV7-8; D: NA; J: TRBJ2-7; length: 15; CDR3: CASSLGSGYSYEQYF; DNA: TGTGCCAGCAGCTTAGGTTCAGGGTACTCCTACGAGCAGTACTTC
size: once; V: TRBV24-1; D: TRBD1; J: TRBJ1-5; length: 16; CDR3: CATSDLGDRAYQPQHF; DNA: TGTGCCACCAGTGATTTAGGGGACAGGGCATATCAGCCCCAGCATTTT
size: NA; V: TRBV20-1; D: NA; J: TRBJ1-5; length: 15; CDR3: CSASTTGQGGQPQHF; DNA: TGCAGTGCAAGTACTACGGGGCAGGGAGGTCAGCCCCAGCATTTT
size: once; V: TRBV18; D: NA; J: TRBJ2-7; length: 14; CDR3: CASSTRGFPYEQYF; DNA: TGTGCCAGCTCAACCCGGGGTTTTCCCTACGAGCAGTACTTC
size: NA; V: TRBV2; D: NA; J: TRBJ1-1; length: 18; CDR3: CASTSRGNLASVNTEAFF; DNA: TGTGCCAGCACTAGCAGGGGTAACTTGGCGTCGGTGAACACTGAAGCTTTCTTT
size: NA; V: TRBV4-1; D: NA; J: TRBJ1-4; length: 15; CDR3: CASSHRQPTNEKLFF; DNA: TGCGCCAGCAGCCACCGACAACCAACTAATGAAAAACTGTTTTTT
size: NA; V: TRBV20-1; D: TRBD2; J: TRBJ2-5; length: 18; CDR3: CSASGGATSGRMQETQYF; DNA: TGCAGTGCTAGTGGGGGGGCGACTAGCGGGAGGATGCAAGAGACCCAGTACTTC
size: NA; V: TRBV7-8; D: NA; J: TRBJ1-6; length: 12; CDR3: CATRGTDSPLHF; DNA: TGTGCAACCCGGGGTACTGATTCACCCCTCCACTTT
size: NA; V: TRBV12-5; D: TRBD1; J: TRBJ2-2; length: 16; CDR3: CASGLMGQGDHGELFF; DNA: TGTGCTAGTGGTTTGATGGGACAGGGGGATCACGGGGAGCTGTTTTTT
size: once; V: TRBV10-2; D: TRBD1; J: TRBJ1-2; length: 15; CDR3: CASSDNGQGAYGYTF; DNA: TGCGCCAGCAGTGACAACGGACAGGGAGCCTATGGCTACACCTTC
size: NA; V: TRBV18; D: NA; J: TRBJ1-2; length: 13; CDR3: CASSPGDNYGYTF; DNA: TGTGCCAGCTCACCGGGAGATAACTATGGCTACACCTTC
size: NA; V: TRBV2; D: NA; J: TRBJ2-3; length: 12; CDR3: CASSEATDTQYF; DNA: TGTGCCAGCAGTGAAGCTACAGACACGCAGTATTTT